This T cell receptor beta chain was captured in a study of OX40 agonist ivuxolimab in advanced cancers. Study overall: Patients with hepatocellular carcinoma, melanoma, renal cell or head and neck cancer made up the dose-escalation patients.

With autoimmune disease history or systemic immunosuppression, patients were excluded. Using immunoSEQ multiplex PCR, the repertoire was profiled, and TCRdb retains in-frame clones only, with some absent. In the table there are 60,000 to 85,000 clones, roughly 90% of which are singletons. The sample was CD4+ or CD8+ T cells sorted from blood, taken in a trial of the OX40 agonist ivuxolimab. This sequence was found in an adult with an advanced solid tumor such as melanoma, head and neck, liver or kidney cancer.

This CDR3 is CASSPRTGGDTEAFF. Here the CDR3 DNA reads TGTGCCAGCTCACCCCGGACAGGGGGGGACACTGAAGCTTTCTTT. The V and J genes are TRBV18 and TRBJ1-1; 10 nucleotides agree with TRBD1. The CDR3 has 15 residues. Germline V gene sequence: CDR1 KGHSH, CDR2 LQKENI. J lost 3 bases, V lost 3 bases, and 4 bases had no gene match. Using reference TRBV18 and TRBJ1-1 for the parts outside the CDR3, the full variable domain is NAGVMQNPRHLVRRRGQEARLRCSPMKGHSHVYWYRQLPEEGLKFMVYLQKENIIDESGMPKERFSAEFPKEGPSILRIQQVVRGDSAAYFCASSPRTGGDTEAFFGQGTRLTVV.